Each of the 9 T cell receptor beta chains below was sequenced from the same sample in a study of OX40 agonist ivuxolimab in advanced cancers. Clones were sequenced by immunoSEQ multiplex PCR, and TCRdb holds only the in-frame ones, with some missing. The data hold roughly 77,000 clones, with around 92% observed a single time. The specimen comprised CD4+ or CD8+ T cells sorted from blood, sampled in a trial of the OX40 agonist ivuxolimab. These receptors all stem from an adult with an advanced solid tumor such as melanoma, head and neck, liver or kidney cancer.

The rearrangement joins TRBV6-5 to TRBJ2-7; D may be TRBD2 (6 bases). Germline V lookup: CDR1 MNHEY, CDR2 SVGAGI. The V and J ends lost 0 bases and 6 bases respectively, with 15 bases between them. The CDR3 has 15 amino acids. CDR3 sequence: CASSYSGLEGTEQYF. CDR3 sequence (DNA): TGTGCCAGCAGTTACTCGGGGTTGGAGGGGACCGAGCAGTACTTC.

J is TRBJ1-1 and V is TRBV9; 7 bases fit TRBD1. CDR3 size: 13 residues. After removal of 4 bases from V and 4 bases from J, the junction contained 4 bases not matched to a gene. The germline V gene has CDR1 SGDLS and CDR2 YYNGEE. Here the CDR3 DNA reads TGTGCCAGCAGCTCTAGGGACAGCACTGAAGCTTTCTTT. It translates to CASSSRDSTEAFF.

The CDR3 region has the DNA TGTGCCAGCAGTGAAGATGTTTCGCGGGGCCGCTCCTACAATGAGCAGTTCTTC. It translates to CASSEDVSRGRSYNEQFF. The chain links TRBV6-1 to TRBJ2-1; weak D call: TRBD2 (6 bases). The CDR3 spans 18 residues. Germline lookup yields CDR1 MNHNS and CDR2 SASEGT. Deletions cut 1 base from V and 0 bases from J, with 16 bases between.

The rearrangement uses TRBV30 and TRBJ1-1; D call uncertain. CDR1 and CDR2 (germline): GTSNPN, SVGIG (reference sequence). The V end lost 1 base, the J end lost 0 bases, and 12 bases lay between the germline ends. This CDR3 region has 15 residues. In DNA form, the CDR3 reads TGTGCCTGGAGTGGTGGAGGTACTATGAACACTGAAGCTTTCTTT. Residues: CAWSGGGTMNTEAFF.

This chain uses TRBV19 with TRBJ1-1; D is unclear. The V end lost 3 bases, the J end lost 0 bases, and 8 bases lay between the germline ends. From germline, CDR1 is LNHDA and CDR2 SQIVND (reference sequence). This CDR3 is built from 14 residues. The CDR3: CASSIGHVNTEAFF. CDR3 in DNA: TGTGCCAGTAGTATCGGGCACGTGAACACTGAAGCTTTCTTT. Full variable domain (outside the CDR3, taken from reference TRBV19 and TRBJ1-1): DGGITQSPKYLFRKEGQNVTLSCEQNLNHDAMYWYRQDPGQGLRLIYYSQIVNDFQKGDIAEGYSVSREKKESFPLTVTSAQKNPTAFYLCASSIGHVNTEAFFGQGTRLTVV.

The chain employs TRBV19 and TRBJ1-2; D unresolved. The V end was cut by 7 bases, the J end by 0 bases, with 21 bases between. Germline CDR1 and CDR2: LNHDA and SQIVND (reference sequence). This CDR3 is 17 amino acids long. CDR3 residues: CASNGLGVPSSNYGYTF. In DNA, the CDR3 is TGTGCCAGTAACGGGCTTGGGGTCCCTTCCTCTAACTATGGCTACACCTTC. The entire variable domain, with the rest obtained from reference TRBV19 and TRBJ1-2, is as follows: DGGITQSPKYLFRKEGQNVTLSCEQNLNHDAMYWYRQDPGQGLRLIYYSQIVNDFQKGDIAEGYSVSREKKESFPLTVTSAQKNPTAFYLCASNGLGVPSSNYGYTFGSGTRLTVV.

V is TRBV7-9 and J is TRBJ2-1; D remains ambiguous. Germline V gives CDR1 SEHNR, CDR2 FQNEAQ (reference sequence). The ends were cut back, 6 bases at V and 2 bases at J, with 26 bases in the middle. The CDR3 length is 19 residues. The CDR3, as DNA: TGTGCCAGCAGTTCAACCATCCCCAGAGCCGATTATGCCTACAATGAGCAGTTCTTC. This sequence encodes CASSSTIPRADYAYNEQFF.

The V and J genes are TRBV7-2 and TRBJ2-2; possible D gene TRBD1, 5 bases. CDR3 length: 15 amino acids. Between the trimmed V and J ends, which lost 5 bases and 6 bases, there was a span of 16 bases. CDR1 and CDR2 from the germline V gene are SGHTA and FQGNSA. In DNA form, the CDR3 reads TGTGCCAGCAGCCACCTCCTCGACAGACCCGGGGAGCTGTTTTTT. Translation: CASSHLLDRPGELFF. The whole variable domain, filled in from reference TRBV7-2 and TRBJ2-2, reads GAGVSQSPSNKVTEKGKDVELRCDPISGHTALYWYRQSLGQGLEFLIYFQGNSAPDKSGLPSDRFSAERTGGSVSTLTIQRTQQEDSAVYLCASSHLLDRPGELFFGEGSRLTVL.

The chain employs TRBV11-2 and TRBJ2-3, with D tentatively TRBD1 (5 bases). V lost 5 bases, J lost 5 bases, and 5 bases lay in between. Germline loops: CDR1 SGHAT, CDR2 FQNNGV. CDR3 length: 11 amino acids. CDR3 residues: CASSQGDTQYF. The CDR3 DNA reads as TGTGCCAGCAGCCAGGGAGATACGCAGTATTTT.